This passage covers 32 T cell receptor beta chains from one sample sequenced in a study of cytomegalovirus exposure and HLA in healthy donors. 60 Vbeta and 13 Jbeta primers were used in PCR. The repertoire was sequenced with immunoSEQ multiplex PCR; TCRdb's copy has only in-frame clones and lacks some. Of some 29,000 clones in the sample, roughly 44% were seen once. The sample was PBMCs. The receptors were sampled from a woman aged 45-65 years in good health and CMV-seronegative.

The chain recombines TRBV7-9 with TRBJ2-3; 11 bases fit TRBD2. Germline V gene data show CDR1 as SEHNR and CDR2 as FQNEAQ (reference sequence). CDR3 length: 14 amino acids. V gave up 8 bases and J gave up 5 bases; unmatched junction bases: 6. The CDR3 sequence is CASGPGLAVDTQYF. DNA for the CDR3: TGTGCCAGCGGGCCGGGACTAGCGGTAGATACGCAGTATTTT.

This clone was seen a few times. V gene TRBV28 combines with J gene TRBJ2-1; D remains ambiguous. Trimming shortened V by 2 bases and J by 8 bases, and 7 bases separated the two germline ends. The CDR3 runs 12 residues. Germline V gene lookup returns CDR1 MDHEN and CDR2 SYDVKM. CDR3 loop: CASSLGRYEQFF. The CDR3 DNA follows: TGTGCCAGCAGTTTAGGTAGATATGAGCAGTTCTTC.

V is TRBV5-1 and J is TRBJ2-7; 11 bases agree with TRBD2. This CDR3 has 15 amino acids. The V gene's germline CDR1 is SGHRS and CDR2 YFSETQ. Trimming took 2 bases from V and 3 from J; bases not matched to a gene: 4. CDR3 amino acids: CASSFGTSGGYEQYF. The CDR3 region has the DNA TGCGCCAGCAGCTTTGGGACTAGCGGAGGCTACGAGCAGTACTTC.

This rearrangement joins TRBV28 to TRBJ1-4, with D perhaps matching TRBD1 (6 bases). With 5 bases removed from V and 0 bases from J, the gap between germline ends came to 13 bases. The CDR3 is 16 residues long. Germline V gives CDR1 MDHEN, CDR2 SYDVKM. CDR3 protein: CASSVTGPATNEKLFF. The CDR3 DNA reads as TGTGCCAGCAGTGTCACAGGGCCCGCAACTAATGAAAAACTGTTTTTT. The whole variable domain, filled in from reference TRBV28 and TRBJ1-4, reads DVKVTQSSRYLVKRTGEKVFLECVQDMDHENMFWYRQDPGLGLRLIYFSYDVKMKEKGDIPEGYSVSREKKERFSLILESASTNQTSMYLCASSVTGPATNEKLFFGSGTQLSVL.

This sequence joins TRBV10-3 and TRBJ1-3, with D tentatively TRBD1 (6 bases). Germline values: CDR1 ENHRY, CDR2 SYGVKD. Trimming shortened V by 2 bases and J by 0 bases, and 8 bases separated the two germline ends. The CDR3 contains 15 residues. CDR3 region: CAISEGQLSGNTIYF. The CDR3, as DNA: TGTGCCATCAGTGAGGGACAGCTCTCTGGAAACACCATATATTTT.

Only a few counts were recorded for this clone. The chain recombines TRBV27 with TRBJ1-5, with TRBD1 matching over 8 bases. Germline CDR1 MNHEY, CDR2 SMNVEV (reference sequence). J lost 2 bases, V lost 6 bases, and 0 bases had no gene match. This CDR3 has 13 amino acids. As DNA, the CDR3 is TGTGCCAGCAGGACAGGGGGCAATCAGCCCCAGCATTTT. Translated, it gives CASRTGGNQPQHF.

The chain links TRBV7-8 to TRBJ1-4; the D gene is possibly TRBD1 (6 bases). The CDR3 totals 15 residues. Germline assignment: CDR1 SGHVS and CDR2 FQNEAQ. The germline V and J ends were trimmed by 5 bases and 3 bases, with 13 bases remaining between them. The CDR3 nucleotides are TGTGCCAGCAGCCCATACAGGGTGGCTAATGAAAAACTGTTTTTT. Its protein is CASSPYRVANEKLFF.

V is TRBV6-1 and J is TRBJ1-1; D unclear. With 3 bases removed from V and 1 base from J, the gap between germline ends came to 6 bases. Germline loops: CDR1 MNHNS, CDR2 SASEGT. The CDR3 spans 13 residues. The CDR3 DNA reads as TGTGCCAGCAGTGAGACGGGGAACACTGAAGCTTTCTTT. This codes for CASSETGNTEAFF.

The chain couples TRBV10-3 to TRBJ1-1; D uncertain. The ends were cut back, 4 bases at V and 4 bases at J, with 16 bases in the middle. The CDR3 contains 15 residues. Germline CDR1 ENHRY, CDR2 SYGVKD. The CDR3 nucleotides read TGTGCCATCAGTGGGCTAGCGGGTGGAGGCACTGAAGCTTTCTTT. This translates into CAISGLAGGGTEAFF.

This clone turned up a few times. The chain carries TRBV6-1 and TRBJ1-1, with a weak D call TRBD1 (6 bases). Trimming took off 9 bases at V and 6 bases at J, with 17 bases between the two ends. CDR3 length equals 13 residues. Germline CDR1 and CDR2: MNHNS and SASEGT. CDR3 in DNA: TGTGCCAGTCGGACAGAAAATGGCGCTGAAGCTTTCTTT. It codes for CASRTENGAEAFF.

This clone was seen only a few times. V and J are TRBV19 and TRBJ2-4, with 10 bases aligning to TRBD1. The CDR3 is made up of 17 amino acids. Unmatched junction bases numbered 7, after V lost 5 bases and J lost 0 bases. The germline V gene has CDR1 LNHDA and CDR2 SQIVND (reference sequence). The DNA for the CDR3 is TGTGCCAGTAGTCCCCCGGACAGGGGGTCAGCCAAAAACATTCAGTACTTC. This sequence encodes CASSPPDRGSAKNIQYF.

In its sample, this clone was seen a few times. The CDR3 loop is CSVDSYNEQFF. The CDR3 DNA reads TGCAGCGTTGACAGCTACAATGAGCAGTTCTTC. V and J are TRBV29-1 and TRBJ2-1; D remains unclear. Trimming shortened V by 3 bases and J by 3 bases, and 3 bases separated the two germline ends. CDR3 length equals 11 residues. Germline values: CDR1 SQVTM, CDR2 ANQGSEA.

This clone appeared a few times. The genes are TRBV11-2 and TRBJ2-5; 10 bases fit TRBD2. The CDR3 length is 16 residues. Germline V gene data show CDR1 as SGHAT and CDR2 as FQNNGV. V was clipped by 4 bases and J by 0 bases; unmatched bases: 5. The CDR3 sequence: CASSSGTSEYQETQYF. In DNA, the CDR3 is TGTGCCAGCAGCTCGGGGACTAGCGAGTACCAAGAGACCCAGTACTTC. The variable domain in full, with the rest retrieved from reference TRBV11-2 and TRBJ2-5, is EAGVAQSPRYKIIEKRQSVAFWCNPISGHATLYWYQQILGQGPKLLIQFQNNGVVDDSQLPKDRFSAERLKGVDSTLKIQPAKLEDSAVYLCASSSGTSEYQETQYFGPGTRLLVL.

Note on this clone: The sample contains more than one DNA sequence encoding this CDR3. The V gene is TRBV5-1, the J gene TRBJ2-7; 9 bases agree with TRBD1. CDR1 SGHRS and CDR2 YFSETQ come from the germline V gene. This CDR3 is built from 14 residues. Trimming cost V 3 bases and J 5 bases; bases outside gene matches: 6. For the CDR3, the DNA is TGCGCCAGCAGCTCACAGGGGGCTGGAGACGAGCAGTACTTC. It translates to CASSSQGAGDEQYF. The full variable domain, its missing parts supplied by reference TRBV5-1 and TRBJ2-7, is KAGVTQTPRYLIKTRGQQVTLSCSPISGHRSVSWYQQTPGQGLQFLFEYFSETQRNKGNFPGRFSGRQFSNSRSEMNVSTLELGDSALYLCASSSQGAGDEQYFGPGTRLTVT.

This chain uses TRBV5-1 with TRBJ2-3, with TRBD1 matching 8 bases. Germline V gene data show CDR1 as SGHRS and CDR2 as YFSETQ. The V segment lost 1 base and the J segment 2 bases; nucleotides outside the gene matches: 6. This CDR3 contains 16 residues. CDR3 sequence: CASSLNPQGVTDTQYF. The CDR3 nucleotides are TGCGCCAGCAGCTTGAACCCACAGGGGGTCACAGATACGCAGTATTTT.

The V and J genes are TRBV6-4 and TRBJ1-2, with a weak D call TRBD1 (5 bases). The V and J ends lost 7 bases and 10 bases respectively, with 16 bases between them. Germline CDR1 reads MRHNA; CDR2 reads SNTAGT. The CDR3 runs to 12 residues. For the CDR3, the DNA is TGTGCCAGCACAGGAACCGCTGGGGCCTACACCTTC. Translating it yields CASTGTAGAYTF.

The DNA of the CDR3 is TGCGCCAGCTCTTCCGCTGGGACAGGGGGCGTATATAATGAAAAACTGTTTTTT. It encodes CASSSAGTGGVYNEKLFF. The chain employs TRBV4-1 and TRBJ1-4; TRBD1 agrees at 12 bases. This CDR3 region has 18 residues. The V and J ends lost 8 bases and 4 bases, in that order; junction bases with no gene match: 14. In germline, CDR1 is MGHRA, CDR2 YSYEKL.

This clone was counted a few times. V and J are TRBV11-2 and TRBJ2-3, with 8 positions matching TRBD1. The V segment lost 0 bases and the J segment 5 bases; nucleotides outside the gene matches: 10. CDR1 is SGHAT and CDR2 is FQNNGV in the germline V gene. CDR3 length: 17 amino acids. DNA for the CDR3: TGTGCCAGCAGCTTAGATTTGGTCAGGGGGCGGGTAGATACGCAGTATTTT. The encoded protein is CASSLDLVRGRVDTQYF.

The gene calls are TRBV5-5 and TRBJ2-5; D might be TRBD2 (7 bases). The CDR3 length is 17 residues. V was cut by 2 bases and J by 1 base, with 18 bases left in between. CDR1 and CDR2 (germline): SGHKS, YYEKEE (reference sequence). The CDR3 nucleotides are TGTGCCAGCAGCTTTCTTGGGGGGGCCTCACCCCAAGAGACCCAGTACTTC. Residues: CASSFLGGASPQETQYF.

This clone showed up just a few times. The rearrangement joins TRBV2 to TRBJ1-1, with a possible D match to TRBD1 (5 bases). This CDR3 has 14 residues. The V end was cut by 3 bases, the J end by 1 base, with 9 bases between. Germline-derived CDR1 and CDR2 are SNHLY and FYNNEI. CDR3 residues: CASSDGGANTEAFF. CDR3 bases: TGTGCCAGCAGTGATGGTGGGGCGAACACTGAAGCTTTCTTT.

The chain couples TRBV29-1 to TRBJ2-1; 9 nucleotides match TRBD1. CDR1 is SQVTM and CDR2 is ANQGSEA in the germline V gene. CDR3 length equals 14 residues. The CDR3 DNA follows: TGCAGTGCAGCACAGGGGGCGCAAGACAATGAGCAGTTCTTC. This gives the protein CSAAQGAQDNEQFF.

The chain is built from TRBV7-8 and TRBJ1-5, with D possibly matching TRBD1 (5 bases). Germline CDR1 SGHVS, CDR2 FQNEAQ. V was clipped by 1 base and J by 6 bases, with 7 bases between them. The CDR3 covers 13 residues. The CDR3 protein is CASSLGGGQPQHF. In DNA form, the CDR3 reads TGTGCCAGCAGCTTAGGGGGGGGTCAGCCCCAGCATTTT. The full variable domain, rest sourced from reference TRBV7-8 and TRBJ1-5, is GAGVSQSPRYKVAKRGQDVALRCDPISGHVSLFWYQQALGQGPEFLTYFQNEAQLDKSGLPSDRFFAERPEGSVSTLKIQRTQQEDSAVYLCASSLGGGQPQHFGDGTRLSIL.

A few counts support this clone. This chain joins TRBV2 and TRBJ1-4; 9 bases match TRBD1. This CDR3 is built from 14 residues. Germline V CDR1 and CDR2: SNHLY, FYNNEI. J gave up 6 bases and V 6 bases, and 5 bases lay outside the gene matches. The CDR3 nucleotides read TGTGCCAGCAGGGGGGACAGGGTGGATGAAAAACTGTTTTTT. Amino acid sequence: CASRGDRVDEKLFF.

V is TRBV7-9 and J is TRBJ1-2, with D tentatively TRBD1 (5 bases). The CDR3 has 12 amino acids. The V end lost 5 bases, the J end lost 9 bases, and 13 bases lay between the germline ends. Germline loops: CDR1 SEHNR, CDR2 FQNEAQ (reference sequence). CDR3: CASSPGGMSYTF. CDR3 nucleotides: TGTGCCAGCAGCCCCGGGGGAATGAGCTACACCTTC.

The V call is TRBV7-3, the J call TRBJ2-2; D call uncertain. The V end was cut by 8 bases, the J end by 5 bases, with 9 bases between. Germline V lookup: CDR1 SGHTA, CDR2 FQGTGA. The CDR3 runs 12 residues. This CDR3 is CASSSVTGELFF. The CDR3 DNA follows: TGTGCCAGCTCGTCGGTGACCGGGGAGCTGTTTTTT. Variable domain in full (rest from reference TRBV7-3 and TRBJ2-2): GAGVSQTPSNKVTEKGKYVELRCDPISGHTALYWYRQSLGQGPEFLIYFQGTGAADDSGLPNDRFFAVRPEGSVSTLKIQRTERGDSAVYLCASSSVTGELFFGEGSRLTVL.

This clone was found a few times. This chain joins TRBV7-8 and TRBJ2-1; 7 bases are a match to TRBD1. This CDR3 is 15 amino acids long. Germline loops: CDR1 SGHVS, CDR2 FQNEAQ. V lost 2 bases, J lost 7 bases, and 8 bases stayed unmatched. This CDR3 reads CASSLRGQGWNEQFF. The CDR3 bases are TGTGCCAGCAGCTTAAGGGGGCAGGGGTGGAATGAGCAGTTCTTC.

The DNA of the CDR3 is TGTGCCAGCAGGGACAGGGATGGACAGCCCCAGCATTTT. As protein: CASRDRDGQPQHF. The chain joins TRBV27 to TRBJ1-5; TRBD1 agrees at 8 bases. Trimming removed 6 bases from V and 7 bases from J; junction bases left unmatched: 5. CDR1 and CDR2 (germline): MNHEY, SMNVEV (reference sequence). The CDR3 has 13 residues.

The rearrangement joins TRBV21-1 to TRBJ2-4; the DNA was not used to check the table's D call, TRBD2. TRBV21-1 is a recognized pseudogene. CDR3 length: 17 amino acids. CDR3 sequence (DNA): TGTGCCAGCAAGGGGGGGTCCGCCCTCAATGGCAAAAACATTCAGTACTTC. It yields the protein CASKGGSALNGKNIQYF.

This chain connects TRBV18 to TRBJ2-7, with D tentatively TRBD1 (6 bases). The CDR3 is made up of 14 amino acids. V was cut by 5 bases and J by 6 bases, with 17 bases left in between. Germline V gene sequence: CDR1 KGHSH, CDR2 LQKENI. DNA for the CDR3: TGTGCCAGCTCAAGGAGTACAGGGCAATTCGAGCAGTACTTC. This sequence encodes CASSRSTGQFEQYF.

The V call is TRBV5-1, the J call TRBJ2-3; no clear D. The CDR3 spans 15 residues. Trimming took off 0 bases at V and 0 bases at J, with 8 bases between the two ends. The germline gives CDR1 SGHRS, CDR2 YFSETQ. CDR3 sequence (DNA): TGCGCCAGCAGCTTGGGGTCGACTAGCACAGATACGCAGTATTTT. Its protein product is CASSLGSTSTDTQYF.

This chain links TRBV4-2 with TRBJ2-1; 8 bases match TRBD2. V lost 1 base and J lost 3; bases outside the gene matches: 5. From germline, CDR1 is LGHNA and CDR2 YNFKEQ. The CDR3 is 16 amino acids. The CDR3 loop reads CASSQGLARNYNEQFF. The CDR3 region has the DNA TGTGCCAGCAGCCAAGGACTAGCGAGAAACTACAATGAGCAGTTCTTC.

The chain links TRBV28 to TRBJ2-1; TRBD1 aligns across 9 bases. The CDR3 has 11 amino acids. Trimming cost V 10 bases and J 16 bases; bases outside gene matches: 11. Germline CDR1 MDHEN, CDR2 SYDVKM. CDR3 sequence reads: CATSGDRVGFF. Here the CDR3 DNA reads TGTGCCACATCGGGGGACAGGGTCGGTTTCTTC.